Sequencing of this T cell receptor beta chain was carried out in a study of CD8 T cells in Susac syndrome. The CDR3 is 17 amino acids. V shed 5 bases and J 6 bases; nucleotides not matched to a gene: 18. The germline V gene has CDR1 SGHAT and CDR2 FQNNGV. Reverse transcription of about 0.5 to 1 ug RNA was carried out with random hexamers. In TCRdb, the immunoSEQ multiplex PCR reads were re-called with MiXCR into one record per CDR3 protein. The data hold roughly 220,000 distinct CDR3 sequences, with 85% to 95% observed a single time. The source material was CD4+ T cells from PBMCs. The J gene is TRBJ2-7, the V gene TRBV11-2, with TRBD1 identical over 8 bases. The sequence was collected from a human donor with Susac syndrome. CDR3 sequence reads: CASSQLRSGTGRGEQYF. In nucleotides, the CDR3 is TGTGCCAGCAGCCAACTGAGATCCGGGACAGGCCGTGGCGAGCAGTACTTC.